This T cell receptor (beta chain) derives from a study of prognosis after radiotherapy for stage I lung cancer. Background on the study: Whereas about a dozen patients had adenocarcinoma, squamous cell carcinoma was the tumor in about 7.

Patients were uniformly node-negative by CT and PET/CT and had received no prior chemotherapy or radiotherapy, with no other malignancies. Two-round multiplex PCR, the amplification method, yielded TCR beta CDR3 from genomic DNA. Gene-specific primers for each TRBV and TRBJ gene drove first-round PCR. TCRdb analysed the multiplex PCR reads with MiXCR anew, one entry per CDR3 protein. This table holds 20,000 or so distinct CDR3 sequences, approximately 26% found once. CDR1 MNHEY and CDR2 SMNVEV come from the germline V gene (reference sequence). This CDR3 region has 12 residues. V was shortened by 7 bases and J by 3 bases, with 6 bases between the two germline ends.

This specimen consisted of PBMCs, obtained before or after stereotactic body radiation therapy (not recorded which). The sequence derives from a donor over 45 with non-small cell lung cancer. The chain combines TRBV27 with TRBJ2-2; D is unclear. The CDR3 sequence is CASIFDTGELFF. In nucleotides, the CDR3 is TGTGCCAGCATTTTCGACACCGGGGAGCTGTTTTTT.